This TCR beta chain was identified in a study of shared clonotypes between healthy human individuals. Remarks on this clone: Antigen: not known. This specimen includes other DNA sequences encoding the same CDR3.

Study conclusions and caveats: Large depth notwithstanding, sorted-subset sequencing proved incomplete by rarefaction.

When replicate PCRs were run on sorted subsets, they used around 200 ng DNA, about 30,000 T cell genomes. The method was immunoSEQ multiplex PCR; TCRdb's version includes in-frame clones alone and lacks a portion of them. The table includes under 1,900,000 clones, around 98.5% detected once. Trimming took 3 bases from V and 4 from J, leaving 12 bases between them. Germline CDR1 KGHSH, CDR2 LQKENI. This CDR3 region has 15 residues. The chain recombines TRBV18 with TRBJ2-2, with D perhaps being TRBD1 or TRBD2 (5 bases each). Sequencing used naive CD4+ T cells sorted from blood. Subset here: CD45RA+ positively selected. The clonotype originates from a man younger than 40 in good health. As DNA, the CDR3 is TGTGCCAGCTCACCTCTGGGGGTCTTCACCGGGGAGCTGTTTTTT. It encodes CASSPLGVFTGELFF.